These 5 T cell receptor beta chains were all obtained from the same sample, sequenced in a study of blood T cells in healthy people across ages. PCR was performed a second time for about 6 to 12 cycles using a sample-barcoded 5' primer and a J-beta primer mix. TCRdb re-derived calls from the 5' RACE reads in MiXCR, one entry per CDR3 protein. The table records 700,000 to 950,000 distinct CDR3 sequences, roughly 64% of them present only once. Sequenced input: blood. The receptors were sampled from a man aged 25 to 45 in good health.

A few counts support this clonotype. This chain connects TRBV5-6 to TRBJ1-2; possible D gene TRBD1, 5 bases. The CDR3 contains 14 residues. Trimming stripped 0 bases from V and 1 base from J, with 7 bases between. Germline V gene lookup returns CDR1 SGHDT and CDR2 YYEEEE. The CDR3 nucleotides read TGTGCCAGCAGCTTGGTGGACAATAACTATGGCTACACCTTC. Protein sequence: CASSLVDNNYGYTF.

This clonotype appeared a few times. The genes are TRBV20-1 and TRBJ2-1, with D possibly matching TRBD1 (6 bases). The germline gives CDR1 DFQATT, CDR2 SNEGSKA (reference sequence). The CDR3 is 14 amino acids. Trimming removed 4 bases at V and 2 bases at J, with 12 bases between. The CDR3 DNA is TGCAGTGCTACCCATAGGACAGCCTACAATGAGCAGTTCTTC. Its protein product is CSATHRTAYNEQFF.

The genes are TRBV7-2 and TRBJ2-7; D is tentatively TRBD1 or TRBD2 (7 bases each). V was shortened by 11 bases and J by 2 bases, with 13 bases between the two germline ends. This CDR3 has 12 amino acids. The germline V gene has CDR1 SGHTA and CDR2 FQGNSA. This CDR3 is CAAGDSPYEQYF. CDR3 DNA sequence: TGTGCCGCGGGGGACAGCCCCTACGAGCAGTACTTC.

V and J are TRBV6-6 and TRBJ1-6; a weak D match, TRBD1 (5 bases). This CDR3 has 15 residues. V lost 2 bases and J 7 bases, leaving 12 bases between the germline ends. Germline V gene data show CDR1 as MNHNY and CDR2 as SVGAGI (reference sequence). The CDR3 region is CASSYEGTFNSPLHF. In nucleotides, the CDR3 is TGTGCCAGCAGTTACGAGGGGACCTTCAATTCACCCCTCCACTTT.

This clonotype was counted between two and nine times. The chain employs TRBV7-9 and TRBJ2-7; D gene uncertain. Per germline, CDR1 SEHNR and CDR2 FQNEAQ (reference sequence). The CDR3 has 13 residues. V gave up 2 bases and J gave up 4 bases, with 9 bases separating them. Written as DNA, the CDR3 is TGTGCCAGCAGCTTATCTTCAGTGTACGAGCAGTACTTC. This codes for CASSLSSVYEQYF.